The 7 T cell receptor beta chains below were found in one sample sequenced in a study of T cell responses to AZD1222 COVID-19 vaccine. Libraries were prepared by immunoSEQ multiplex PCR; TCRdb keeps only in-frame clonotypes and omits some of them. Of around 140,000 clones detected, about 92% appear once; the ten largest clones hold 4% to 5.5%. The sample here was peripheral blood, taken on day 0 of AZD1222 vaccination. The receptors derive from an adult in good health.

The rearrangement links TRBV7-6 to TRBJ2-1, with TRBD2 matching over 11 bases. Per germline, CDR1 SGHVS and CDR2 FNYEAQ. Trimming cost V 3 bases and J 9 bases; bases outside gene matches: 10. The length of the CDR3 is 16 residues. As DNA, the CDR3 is TGTGCCAGCAGCTTTGGCGGGCTAGCGGGAGGCAGTGAGCAGTTCTTC. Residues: CASSFGGLAGGSEQFF. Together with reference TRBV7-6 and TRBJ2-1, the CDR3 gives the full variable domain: GAGVSQSPRYKVTKRGQDVALRCDPISGHVSLYWYRQALGQGPEFLTYFNYEAQQDKSGLPNDRFSAERPEGSISTLTIQRTEQRDSAMYRCASSFGGLAGGSEQFFGPGTRLTVL.

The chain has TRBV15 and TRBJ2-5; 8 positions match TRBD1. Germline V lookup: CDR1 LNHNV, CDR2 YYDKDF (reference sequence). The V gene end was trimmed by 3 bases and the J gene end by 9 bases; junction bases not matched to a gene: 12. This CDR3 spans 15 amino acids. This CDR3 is CATSRETGAQAAQYF. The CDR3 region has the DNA TGTGCCACCAGCAGGGAGACAGGGGCGCAGGCGGCCCAGTACTTC.

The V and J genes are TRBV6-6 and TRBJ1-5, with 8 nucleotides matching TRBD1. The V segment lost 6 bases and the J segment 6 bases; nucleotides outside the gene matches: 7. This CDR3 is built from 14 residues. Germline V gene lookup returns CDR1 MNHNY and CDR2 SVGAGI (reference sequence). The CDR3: CASSGTGGRQPQHF. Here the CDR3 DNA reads TGTGCCAGCAGCGGGACAGGCGGGCGTCAGCCCCAGCATTTT.

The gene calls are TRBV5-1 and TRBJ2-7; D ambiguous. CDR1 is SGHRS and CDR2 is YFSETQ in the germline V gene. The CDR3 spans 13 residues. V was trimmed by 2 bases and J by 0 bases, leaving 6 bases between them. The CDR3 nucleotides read TGCGCCAGCAGCTTTGGCGGCTCCTACGAGCAGTACTTC. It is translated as CASSFGGSYEQYF.

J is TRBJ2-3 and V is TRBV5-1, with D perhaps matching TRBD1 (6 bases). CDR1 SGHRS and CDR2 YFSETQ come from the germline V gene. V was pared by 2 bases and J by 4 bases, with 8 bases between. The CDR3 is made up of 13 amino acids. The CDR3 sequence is CASSFGQSDTQYF. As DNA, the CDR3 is TGCGCCAGCAGCTTTGGACAGTCAGATACGCAGTATTTT. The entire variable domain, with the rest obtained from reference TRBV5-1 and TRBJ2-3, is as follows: KAGVTQTPRYLIKTRGQQVTLSCSPISGHRSVSWYQQTPGQGLQFLFEYFSETQRNKGNFPGRFSGRQFSNSRSEMNVSTLELGDSALYLCASSFGQSDTQYFGPGTRLTVL.

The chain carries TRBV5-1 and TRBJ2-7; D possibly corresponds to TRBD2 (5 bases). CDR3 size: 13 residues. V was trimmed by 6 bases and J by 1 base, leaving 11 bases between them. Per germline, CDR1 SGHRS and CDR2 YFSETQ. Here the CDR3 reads CASTRDPSYEQYF. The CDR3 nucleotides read TGCGCCAGCACGAGGGATCCTTCCTACGAGCAGTACTTC.

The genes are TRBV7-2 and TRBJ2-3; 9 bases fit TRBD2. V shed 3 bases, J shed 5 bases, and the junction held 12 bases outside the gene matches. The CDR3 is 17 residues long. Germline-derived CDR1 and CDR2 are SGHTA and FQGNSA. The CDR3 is CASSLAAGRGGRDTQYF. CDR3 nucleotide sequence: TGTGCCAGCAGCTTGGCAGCTGGGCGGGGGGGCAGAGATACGCAGTATTTT.